This entry concerns a single T cell receptor (beta chain). Antigen: not known. TCRdb keeps only in-frame clones here, not all; method: immunoSEQ multiplex PCR. The sample has 100,000 or so clones; 86% are singletons. The data were taken from a study of T cell responses to AZD1222 COVID-19 vaccine. The CDR3 is made up of 11 amino acids. Germline V CDR1 and CDR2: SQVTM, ANQGSEA. Trimming left V 4 bases short and J 4 bases short, with 8 bases between. The study's findings and limits: White British people made up most donors, females outnumbered males, and clonal diversity was possibly underestimated. Repertoires were collected only later (after the peak T cell response had occurred). Spike-spanning, vaccine-associated CD4 TCRs were dominant at 160-218 and 743-854. Nearly half of the spike-specific TCRs reportedly recognize variant regions that carry no mutations.

The sample in question was peripheral blood, obtained on day 0 of AZD1222 vaccination. The rearrangement links TRBV29-1 to TRBJ2-7, with TRBD2 as a possible D gene (5 bases). The TCR was taken from an adult in good health. The CDR3 region is CSVASLYEQYF. The CDR3 DNA reads as TGCAGCGTTGCTAGCTTATACGAGCAGTACTTC.